This entry describes one T cell receptor beta chain. Its antigen is currently unknown. The data are from a study of blood T cells in healthy people across ages. Whole-study results and caveats: There was a strong correlation between TCR beta diversity and naive T cell percentage.

Alongside a J-beta primer mix, a sample-barcoded 5' primer served in a second PCR lasting 7 to 11 cycles. TCRdb re-called the 5' RACE reads with MiXCR, one entry per CDR3 protein. Here the sample spans over 500,000 distinct CDR3 sequences, roughly a quarter being singletons. The CDR3 has 12 residues. Germline V CDR1 and CDR2: DFQATT, SNEGSKA (reference sequence). Trimming stripped 3 bases from V and 8 bases from J, with 13 bases between. These records were also assigned to another study, of T cells of mothers and their children.

The TCR comes from a boy aged 2-9 years in good health. Sequenced material: blood. The V and J genes are TRBV20-1 and TRBJ1-1; D may be TRBD1 (5 bases). The CDR3 nucleotides read TGCAGTGCTAGGGGACCCGGGGGGGAAGCTTTCTTT. It is translated as CSARGPGGEAFF.